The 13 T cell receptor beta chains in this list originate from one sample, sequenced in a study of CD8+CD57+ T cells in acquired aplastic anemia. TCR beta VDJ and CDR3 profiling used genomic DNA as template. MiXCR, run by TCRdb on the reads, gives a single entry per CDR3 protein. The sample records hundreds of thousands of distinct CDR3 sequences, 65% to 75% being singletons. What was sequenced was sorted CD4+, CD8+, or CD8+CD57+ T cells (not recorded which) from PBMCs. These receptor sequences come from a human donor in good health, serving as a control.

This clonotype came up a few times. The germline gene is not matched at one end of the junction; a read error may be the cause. The CDR3 sequence: CTSSPRGDGGNEQFF. The DNA for the CDR3 is TGTACCAGCAGTCCCCGAGGGGACGGGGGCAATGAGCAGTTCTTC. J is TRBJ2-1 and V is TRBV27, with D possibly matching TRBD2 (6 bases). Germline-derived CDR1 and CDR2 are MNHEY and SMNVEV (reference sequence). The CDR3 length is 15 residues.

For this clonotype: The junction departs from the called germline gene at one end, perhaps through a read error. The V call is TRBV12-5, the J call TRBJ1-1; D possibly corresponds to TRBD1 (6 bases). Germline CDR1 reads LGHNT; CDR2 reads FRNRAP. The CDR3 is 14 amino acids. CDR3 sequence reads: CASGKAGGGTEAFF. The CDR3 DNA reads TGTGCCAGTGGGAAAGCGGGGGGCGGCACTGAAGCTTTCTTT.

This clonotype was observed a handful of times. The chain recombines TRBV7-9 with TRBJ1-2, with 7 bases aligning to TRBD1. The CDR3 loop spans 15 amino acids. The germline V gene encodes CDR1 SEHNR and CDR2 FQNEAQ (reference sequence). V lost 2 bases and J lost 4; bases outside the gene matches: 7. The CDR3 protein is CASSLQSGTAYGYTF. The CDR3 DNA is TGTGCCAGCAGCTTACAGTCCGGGACAGCCTATGGCTACACCTTC.

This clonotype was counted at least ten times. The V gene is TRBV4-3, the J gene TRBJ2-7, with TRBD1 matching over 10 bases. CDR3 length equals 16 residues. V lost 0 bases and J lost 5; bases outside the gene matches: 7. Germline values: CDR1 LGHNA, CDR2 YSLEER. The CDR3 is CASSQEPGQGFNEQYF. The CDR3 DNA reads TGCGCCAGCAGCCAAGAGCCGGGACAGGGGTTCAACGAGCAGTACTTC.

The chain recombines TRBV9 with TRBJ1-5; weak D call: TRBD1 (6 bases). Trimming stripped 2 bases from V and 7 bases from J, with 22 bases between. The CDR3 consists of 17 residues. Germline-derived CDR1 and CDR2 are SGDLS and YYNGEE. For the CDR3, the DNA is TGTGCCAGCAGCGTGGGTGGGGGGGGGGACAATGAGCAGCCCCAGCATTTT. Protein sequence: CASSVGGGGDNEQPQHF.

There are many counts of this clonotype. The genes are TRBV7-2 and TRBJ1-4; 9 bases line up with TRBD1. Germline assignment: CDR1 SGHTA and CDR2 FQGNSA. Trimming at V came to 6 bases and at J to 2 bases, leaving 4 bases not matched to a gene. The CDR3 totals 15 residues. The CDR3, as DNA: TGTGCCAGCAGGTCGACAGGGGGGACTAATGAAAAACTGTTTTTT. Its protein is CASRSTGGTNEKLFF.

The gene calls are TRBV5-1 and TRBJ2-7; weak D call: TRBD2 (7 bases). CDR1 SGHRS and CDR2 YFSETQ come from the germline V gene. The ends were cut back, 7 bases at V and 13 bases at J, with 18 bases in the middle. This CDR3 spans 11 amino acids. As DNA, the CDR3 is TGCGCCAGCCGAAGGGGGGCGGGGGACTACTTC. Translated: CASRRGAGDYF.

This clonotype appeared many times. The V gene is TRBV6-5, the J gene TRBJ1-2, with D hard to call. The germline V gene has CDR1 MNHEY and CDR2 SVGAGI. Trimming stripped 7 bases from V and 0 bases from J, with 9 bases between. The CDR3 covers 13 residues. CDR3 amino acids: CASMAQANYGYTF. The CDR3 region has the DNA TGTGCCAGCATGGCCCAAGCTAACTATGGCTACACCTTC.

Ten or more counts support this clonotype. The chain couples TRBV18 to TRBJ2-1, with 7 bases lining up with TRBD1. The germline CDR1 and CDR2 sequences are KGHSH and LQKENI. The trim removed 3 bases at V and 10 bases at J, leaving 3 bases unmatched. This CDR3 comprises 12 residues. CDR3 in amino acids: CASSPATGEQFF. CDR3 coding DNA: TGTGCCAGCTCACCCGCGACAGGGGAGCAGTTCTTC.

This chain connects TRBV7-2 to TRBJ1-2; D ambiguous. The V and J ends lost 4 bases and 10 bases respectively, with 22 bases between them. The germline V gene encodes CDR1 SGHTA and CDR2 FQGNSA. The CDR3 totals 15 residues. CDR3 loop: CASSYAPGRAHYYTF. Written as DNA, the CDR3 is TGTGCCAGCAGCTACGCTCCGGGAAGGGCCCATTACTACACCTTC.

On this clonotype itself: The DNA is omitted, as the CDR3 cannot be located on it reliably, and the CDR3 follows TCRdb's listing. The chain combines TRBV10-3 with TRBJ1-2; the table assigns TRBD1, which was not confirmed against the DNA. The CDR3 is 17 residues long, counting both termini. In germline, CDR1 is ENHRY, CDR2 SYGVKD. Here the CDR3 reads CAISDLGSRELFFGETF.

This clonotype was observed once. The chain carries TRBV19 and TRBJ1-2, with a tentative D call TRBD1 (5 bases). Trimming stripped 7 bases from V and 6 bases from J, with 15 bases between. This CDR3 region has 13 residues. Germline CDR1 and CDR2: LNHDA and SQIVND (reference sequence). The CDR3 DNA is TGTGCCAGTATCCCCGCAGGGCATCATGGCTACACCTTC. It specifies CASIPAGHHGYTF.

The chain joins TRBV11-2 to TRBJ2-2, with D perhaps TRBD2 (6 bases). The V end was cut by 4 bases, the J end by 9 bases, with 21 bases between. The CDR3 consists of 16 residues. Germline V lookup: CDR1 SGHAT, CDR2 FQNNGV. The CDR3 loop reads CASSSPGRQLVRELFF. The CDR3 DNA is TGTGCCAGCAGCTCCCCGGGGAGGCAACTCGTGCGGGAGCTGTTTTTT.